Described below is a single TCR beta chain sequence and its context. The antigen is undetermined. Trimming cost V 1 base and J 0 bases, with 19 bases left between them. Germline values: CDR1 SGHTA, CDR2 FQGTGA. The length of the CDR3 is 20 residues. The data belong to a study of cytomegalovirus exposure and HLA in healthy donors. Whole-study findings and limits: Whilst most TCR sequences proved rare, a subset of public TCRs occurred across many donors. High sensitivity and specificity were reportedly achieved when the classifier diagnosed cytomegalovirus status.

PCR primers comprised 60 Vbeta and 13 Jbeta primers. Sequencing was performed with immunoSEQ multiplex PCR; in TCRdb, only in-frame clones are kept and a portion is missing. The sample lists about 200,000 clones; around 77% were seen once. Source material: PBMCs. The V call is TRBV7-3, the J call TRBJ2-6; TRBD2 is a possible D gene (7 bases). The origin of this receptor is a woman aged 25 to 39 in good health and CMV-seronegative. CDR3 loop: CASSLIGWLADSSGANVLTF. The CDR3 nucleotides read TGTGCCAGCAGCTTAATTGGATGGCTAGCGGACAGCTCTGGGGCCAACGTCCTGACTTTC. Supplemented by reference TRBV7-3 and TRBJ2-6, the full variable domain reads GAGVSQTPSNKVTEKGKYVELRCDPISGHTALYWYRQSLGQGPEFLIYFQGTGAADDSGLPNDRFFAVRPEGSVSTLKIQRTERGDSAVYLCASSLIGWLADSSGANVLTFGAGSRLTVL.